The clone carrying this T cell receptor (beta chain) was seen ten or more times. One entry per CDR3 protein results from TCRdb running MiXCR on the PCR reads. Of over 9,000 distinct CDR3 sequences in the sample, 28% are singletons; the top ten hold around 8%. This sample was included in a study of immune characterization of retroperitoneal liposarcoma. Per germline, CDR1 MNHNS and CDR2 SASEGT. The CDR3 extends over 15 amino acids. J gave up 2 bases and V 4 bases, and 4 bases lay outside the gene matches. The rearrangement joins TRBV6-1 to TRBJ2-3, with 9 positions matching TRBD1. Sequenced input: tumor tissue. This TCR came from a male donor with retroperitoneal liposarcoma. Written as DNA, the CDR3 is TGTGCCAGCAGTGCGGGACAGGGAAACACAGATACGCAGTATTTT. This codes for CASSAGQGNTDTQYF.